This TCR beta chain was sequenced in a study of CXCR4 blockade with PD-1 therapy in pancreatic cancer (dated by TCRdb to between 2018 and 2020). Notes on the research overall: The study analyzed resected pancreatic ductal adenocarcinoma using both multiplex immunohistochemistry and TCRbeta immunosequencing, alongside ex vivo slice culture that tested PD-1 and CXCR4 blockade. To assess intratumoral heterogeneity, two geographically distinct regions from each of about 6 tumors were TCR-sequenced.

Points the paper makes about the study in general: A strong correlation was found between the frequency of an amino acid clone and the number of distinct nucleotide rearrangements encoding that clone, which suggests convergent selection driven by common tumor antigens. Because only TCRbeta chains were sequenced, true antigen-specificity overlap among convergent dominant clones remained unconfirmed while awaiting paired alpha-beta single-cell sequencing. Clonal expansion was observed in tumors, with a mean productive clonality of about 0.15 compared with more than 0.045 in healthy blood, but no correlation between clonality and survival was found.

The archived tumor blocks came from patients who had not received neoadjuvant therapy before resection. For the preserved-tissue arm, the study drew on about 32 surgical resection samples taken from some 25 pancreatic ductal adenocarcinoma patients who had not been treated previously. For the resection arm, ten 5-micron curls of FFPE tumor adjacent to the multiplex immunohistochemistry slide were used for DNA extraction. The junction shows trimming of 3 bases on V and 5 bases on J, plus 22 bases between the germline ends. The CDR1 and CDR2 encoded by the germline V gene are SGHVS and FNYEAQ. The CDR3 numbers 17 residues from cysteine through phenylalanine. Only the CDR3 region is kept as DNA, spanning 51 bases read in frame from base 1. This clone was picked up a small number of times. The antigen this receptor binds is unknown. Base qualities are not provided; no much larger clone lies one nucleotide away.

Using the immunoSEQ Assay at Adaptive Biotechnologies, the researchers immunosequenced TCRbeta CDR3 regions from the extracted DNA. As for how the authors treated the data: To measure the absolute abundance of each unique TCRbeta CDR3, the sequences were collapsed and filtered. Clonality was calculated as 1 minus Pielou's evenness, using only productive in-frame rearrangements. Regional overlap tracked the top 100 nucleotide rearrangements across paired samples, with Morisita index comparing paired versus unrelated samples. Convergence of nucleotide rearrangements onto identical amino acid sequences was assessed with the immunoSEQ Rearrangement Details tool. In TCRdb, the immuneACCESS table is reduced to in-frame sequences with V and J assigned. These tables do not hold every clone; where another copy was compared, an unresolved V gene accounts for under half, and the others remain unexplained. The V and J calls and the clone size are those of that table, but D and trimming were determined from the DNA. For this sample the table gives about 5,900 clones, of which approximately 34% were detected only once. Jointly, the top ten make up roughly 14% of the sample.

The V gene is TRBV7-6 and the J gene is TRBJ2-5; the D gene is tentatively TRBD1 or TRBD2, each matching 6 bases. This receptor was identified in a human donor with pancreatic ductal adenocarcinoma. Sequenced material: tumor tissue. The encoded CDR3 is CASSLVRLGAGKETQYF. The nucleotide sequence is TGTGCCAGCAGCTTGGTTCGGCTGGGGGCGGGGAAGGAGACCCAGTACTTC.